The 19 T cell receptor beta chains below come from one sample, sequenced in a study of shared clonotypes between healthy human individuals. This table comes from immunoSEQ multiplex PCR, and its TCRdb copy is limited to in-frame clones, with some not included. The sample shows roughly 410,000 clones, approximately 97% of them seen only once. The sequenced material came from memory CD8+ T cells sorted from blood. Regarding subset: CD45RO+ cells pooled with CCR7-negative TemRA cells. All receptors derive from a man aged 25-40 years in good health.

This clone has just a few counts. The chain couples TRBV9 to TRBJ2-3; 12 bases line up with TRBD2. Looked up from germline, CDR1 is SGDLS and CDR2 is YYNGEE. V lost 2 bases and J lost 3; bases outside the gene matches: 7. The CDR3 runs 17 residues. CDR3 loop: CASSVFPSGRGTDTQYF. CDR3 DNA sequence: TGTGCCAGCAGCGTCTTTCCTAGCGGGAGGGGGACAGATACGCAGTATTTT.

This sequence joins TRBV5-8 and TRBJ2-3; 8 bases map to TRBD2. After removal of 0 bases from V and 4 bases from J, the junction contained 7 bases not matched to a gene. CDR1 is SGHTS and CDR2 is YDEGEE in the germline V gene. The CDR3 extends over 16 amino acids. CDR3 nucleotides: TGTGCCAGCAGCTTGGTGGCGGGAGGCGGGGCAGATACGCAGTATTTT. Protein product: CASSLVAGGGADTQYF.

This clone appeared once. The CDR3 bases are TGTGCCAGCAGCCAAGGGACTAGCGGTAACACCGGGGAGCTGTTTTTT. This sequence encodes CASSQGTSGNTGELFF. V gene TRBV4-2 combines with J gene TRBJ2-2; TRBD2 aligns across 10 bases. Germline CDR1 and CDR2: LGHNA and YNFKEQ. This CDR3 comprises 16 residues. V shed 1 base and J 2 bases; nucleotides not matched to a gene: 1.

The rearrangement joins TRBV6-1 to TRBJ1-2; D may be TRBD1 (6 bases). Per germline, CDR1 MNHNS and CDR2 SASEGT. The length of the CDR3 is 14 residues. V dropped 7 bases and J dropped 7 bases, with 19 bases sitting between them. CDR3 nucleotide sequence: TGTGCCAGCAATTCAGGGGTCCGTGAGGGTGGCTACACCTTC. Its protein product is CASNSGVREGGYTF.

The chain couples TRBV7-2 to TRBJ2-1, with 9 positions matching TRBD2. V shed 5 bases and J 8 bases; nucleotides not matched to a gene: 13. The CDR3 contains 16 residues. Germline lookup yields CDR1 SGHTA and CDR2 FQGNSA. The CDR3 region is CASSRRGRADWDEQFF. In DNA form, the CDR3 reads TGTGCCAGCAGCAGGCGCGGGAGGGCCGATTGGGATGAGCAGTTCTTC.

CDR3 in DNA: TGTGCCAGCAGCTTGGGCGGGAGCCGCGGCTACGAGCAGTACTTC. Amino acid sequence: CASSLGGSRGYEQYF. The V call is TRBV7-3, the J call TRBJ2-7; TRBD2 agrees at 7 bases. This CDR3 is 15 amino acids long. V lost 3 bases, J lost 3 bases, and 8 bases stayed unmatched. Germline V gene lookup returns CDR1 SGHTA and CDR2 FQGTGA. Full variable domain (outside the CDR3, taken from reference TRBV7-3 and TRBJ2-7): GAGVSQTPSNKVTEKGKYVELRCDPISGHTALYWYRQSLGQGPEFLIYFQGTGAADDSGLPNDRFFAVRPEGSVSTLKIQRTERGDSAVYLCASSLGGSRGYEQYFGPGTRLTVT.

The V call is TRBV19, the J call TRBJ1-5; 7 bases map to TRBD1. With V trimmed by 5 bases and J by 6 bases, 4 bases remained unmatched. The CDR3 consists of 13 residues. The germline V gene encodes CDR1 LNHDA and CDR2 SQIVND (reference sequence). CDR3 in amino acids: CASSQEGAQPQHF. The CDR3 DNA is TGTGCCAGTAGTCAGGAGGGGGCTCAGCCCCAGCATTTT.

The V call is TRBV9, the J call TRBJ2-2; D perhaps matches TRBD2 (6 bases). The germline V gene encodes CDR1 SGDLS and CDR2 YYNGEE. This CDR3 has 17 amino acids. The V gene lost 0 bases and the J gene lost 6 bases, with 18 bases spanning the gap. The CDR3 is CASSVVRLGGVPGELFF. As DNA, the CDR3 is TGTGCCAGCAGCGTAGTCCGTTTGGGAGGAGTACCCGGGGAGCTGTTTTTT. Using reference TRBV9 and TRBJ2-2 for the parts outside the CDR3, the full variable domain is DSGVTQTPKHLITATGQRVTLRCSPRSGDLSVYWYQQSLDQGLQFLIQYYNGEERAKGNILERFSAQQFPDLHSELNLSSLELGDSALYFCASSVVRLGGVPGELFFGEGSRLTVL.

The rearrangement joins TRBV6-1 to TRBJ2-7, with 9 nucleotides matching TRBD1. The V gene's germline CDR1 is MNHNS and CDR2 SASEGT. Unmatched junction bases numbered 5, after V lost 6 bases and J lost 5 bases. CDR3 length: 13 amino acids. The CDR3 DNA reads TGTGCCAGCAGGAGGACAGGGGACAACGAGCAGTACTTC. This translates into CASRRTGDNEQYF.

The chain combines TRBV4-1 with TRBJ2-7; 12 positions agree with TRBD2. The CDR3 totals 17 residues. Trimming removed 4 bases from V and 0 bases from J; junction bases left unmatched: 7. Looked up from germline, CDR1 is MGHRA and CDR2 is YSYEKL. CDR3 in DNA: TGCGCCAGCAGCCCCAGGACTAGCGGGAAGAGCTCCTACGAGCAGTACTTC. It specifies CASSPRTSGKSSYEQYF.

This chain uses TRBV6-1 with TRBJ1-4; TRBD1 matches 8 bases. CDR1 MNHNS and CDR2 SASEGT come from the germline V gene. This CDR3 is built from 14 residues. Trimming cost V 8 bases and J 4 bases; bases outside gene matches: 6. This CDR3 is CASGRGRDNEKLFF. The CDR3 region has the DNA TGTGCCAGCGGCAGGGGGCGAGATAATGAAAAACTGTTTTTT.

The V and J genes are TRBV28 and TRBJ2-1, with 10 positions matching TRBD2. Germline V CDR1 and CDR2: MDHEN, SYDVKM. The CDR3 is made up of 17 amino acids. V gave up 3 bases and J gave up 3 bases; unmatched junction bases: 8. DNA for the CDR3: TGTGCCAGCAGTTTGCTGGATTTAGCGGGAGGCTACAATGAGCAGTTCTTC. It translates to CASSLLDLAGGYNEQFF.

The chain links TRBV4-1 to TRBJ1-1; D might be TRBD1 (6 bases). V was pared by 2 bases and J by 7 bases, with 17 bases between. This CDR3 contains 15 residues. In germline, CDR1 is MGHRA, CDR2 YSYEKL. As DNA, the CDR3 is TGCGCCAGCAGCCAATCCCACGGGGGCGCATTTGAAGCTTTCTTT. Protein: CASSQSHGGAFEAFF.

This chain links TRBV2 with TRBJ2-7, with 7 bases aligning to TRBD2. There are 14 residues in the CDR3. V shed 4 bases and J 2 bases; nucleotides not matched to a gene: 5. The V gene's germline CDR1 is SNHLY and CDR2 FYNNEI. The CDR3: CASSAGLAAYEQYF. CDR3 in DNA: TGTGCCAGCAGTGCCGGCCTAGCGGCCTACGAGCAGTACTTC.

The chain couples TRBV9 to TRBJ2-5, with D tentatively TRBD2 (6 bases). The CDR3 is 14 amino acids. The germline V gene encodes CDR1 SGDLS and CDR2 YYNGEE. Trimming pared 0 bases from V and 5 bases from J, leaving 11 bases between. The CDR3 loop reads CASSVGGGEETQYF. For the CDR3, the DNA is TGTGCCAGCAGCGTAGGTGGAGGGGAGGAGACCCAGTACTTC.

V is TRBV7-2 and J is TRBJ1-1; 8 nucleotides match TRBD1. Per the germline V gene, CDR1 is SGHTA and CDR2 is FQGNSA. V trimming: 1 base; J trimming: 1 base; junction bases outside the gene matches: 2. The length of the CDR3 is 15 residues. CDR3 in amino acids: CASSLVDRGNTEAFF. In DNA, the CDR3 is TGTGCCAGCAGCTTAGTAGACAGGGGGAACACTGAAGCTTTCTTT.

The gene calls are TRBV5-1 and TRBJ1-1; 7 bases agree with TRBD1. Germline CDR1 and CDR2: SGHRS and YFSETQ. V lost 1 base to trimming and J lost 4 bases; unmatched junction nucleotides: 4. This CDR3 has 14 amino acids. Here the CDR3 reads CASSLRQGFTEAFF. The CDR3 bases are TGCGCCAGCAGCTTGCGACAGGGTTTCACTGAAGCTTTCTTT.

This clone was recorded only once. V and J are TRBV19 and TRBJ2-7; perhaps D is TRBD1 or TRBD2 (5 bases each). This CDR3 is built from 13 residues. Trimming removed 4 bases at V and 7 bases at J, with 14 bases between. CDR1 and CDR2 from the germline V gene are LNHDA and SQIVND (reference sequence). CDR3 in DNA: TGTGCCAGTAGTACCGGGGACGGCCGAGAGCAGTACTTC. Encoded protein: CASSTGDGREQYF.

The J gene is TRBJ1-3, the V gene TRBV28, with 8 bases aligning to TRBD1. The V gene's germline CDR1 is MDHEN and CDR2 SYDVKM. This CDR3 is 17 amino acids long. Unmatched junction bases numbered 14, after V lost 10 bases and J lost 0 bases. CDR3 in amino acids: CATRKDRALISGNTIYF. The CDR3 DNA follows: TGTGCCACTCGGAAGGACAGGGCCTTAATCTCTGGAAACACCATATATTTT.